This TCR beta chain was documented in a study of T cells in women clearing cervical HPV infection. The study, taken as a whole, reports: A classifier using richness and V gene abundances reached an AUC of 0.83. Repertoire richness, not evenness, was significantly elevated in CIN3+ cases versus controls.

Method: immunoSEQ multiplex PCR; TCRdb's copy keeps in-frame clones and lacks some. This repertoire includes tens of thousands of clones. The germline CDR1 and CDR2 sequences are KGHSH and LQKENI. The CDR3 contains 15 residues. Points on this clone: What it binds is unknown. The CDR3 end is not reached by the read, which stops 3 residues before it; the germline J gene fills it in.

The origin of this receptor is a woman aged 18-70 years with a cervical HPV16 infection that either progressed to CIN3+ or cleared (not recorded which). V is TRBV18 and J is TRBJ1-2; a weak D match, TRBD1 (6 bases). Sequencing was done on a sample of blood buffy coat. CDR3 loop: CASSLGQSYSYDYTF. The DNA read from the CDR3 is TGTGCCAGCTCCCTTGGACAGAGCTACTCCTACGAC. Full variable domain (rest looked up from reference TRBV18 and TRBJ1-2): NAGVMQNPRHLVRRRGQEARLRCSPMKGHSHVYWYRQLPEEGLKFMVYLQKENIIDESGMPKERFSAEFPKEGPSILRIQQVVRGDSAAYFCASSLGQSYSYDYTFGSGTRLTVV.